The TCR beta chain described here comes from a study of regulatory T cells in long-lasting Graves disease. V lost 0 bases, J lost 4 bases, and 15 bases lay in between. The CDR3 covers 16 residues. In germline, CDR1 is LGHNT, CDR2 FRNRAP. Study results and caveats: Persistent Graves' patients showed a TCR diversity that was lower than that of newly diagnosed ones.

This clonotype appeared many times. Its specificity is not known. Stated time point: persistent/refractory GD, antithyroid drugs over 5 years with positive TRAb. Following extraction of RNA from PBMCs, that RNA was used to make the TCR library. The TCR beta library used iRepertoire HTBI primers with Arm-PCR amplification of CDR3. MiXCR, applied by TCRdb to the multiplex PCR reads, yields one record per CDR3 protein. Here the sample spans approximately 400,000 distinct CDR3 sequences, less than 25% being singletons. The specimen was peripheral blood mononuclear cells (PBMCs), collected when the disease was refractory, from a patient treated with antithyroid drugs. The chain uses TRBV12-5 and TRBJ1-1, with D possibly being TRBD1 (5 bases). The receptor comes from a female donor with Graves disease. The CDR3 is CASGLVRASGGTEAFF. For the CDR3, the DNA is TGTGCTAGTGGTTTGGTACGAGCGTCGGGGGGCACTGAAGCTTTCTTT.